The present entry profiles one T cell receptor beta chain with its context. The data were obtained in a study of control samples from healthy donors and cancer patients. This CDR3 is 11 amino acids long. CDR1 is KGHDR, CDR2 SFDVKD, per germline. Trimming removed 9 bases at V and 11 bases at J, with 12 bases between. TCRdb's table, derived via immunoSEQ multiplex PCR, lists solely in-frame clones and lacks some. The sample lists some 97,000 clones, less than 90% occurring once. This TCR derives from a woman between 45 and 65 years old in good health. The specimen sequenced was blood. The chain links TRBV24-1 to TRBJ1-4; D unclear. The CDR3, as DNA: TGTGCCACCCTTATAGGTGGGAAACTGTTTTTT. This sequence encodes CATLIGGKLFF.